This T cell receptor (beta chain) is from a study of OX40 agonist ivuxolimab in advanced cancers. The CDR3 spans 16 residues. Germline V lookup: CDR1 GTSNPN, CDR2 SVGIG (reference sequence). J was trimmed by 3 bases and V by 4 bases; bases with no gene match: 14. Only one count was recorded for this clone. The antigen remains undetermined. Libraries were prepared by immunoSEQ multiplex PCR; TCRdb keeps only in-frame clonotypes and omits some of them. Among 95,000 to 120,000 clones listed, around 93% were seen once. Notes on the study in general: Researchers did not determine the expanded peripheral T cells' antigen specificity.

Sequencing was performed on CD4+ or CD8+ T cells sorted from blood, taken in a trial of the OX40 agonist ivuxolimab. The receptor comes from an adult with an advanced solid tumor such as melanoma, head and neck, liver or kidney cancer. This sequence joins TRBV30 and TRBJ2-7, with TRBD2 matching over 8 bases. CDR3 protein: CAWTKGEREFIYEQYF. For the CDR3, the DNA is TGTGCCTGGACGAAAGGGGAGCGGGAGTTTATCTACGAGCAGTACTTC.